This T cell receptor (beta chain) came from a study of cytomegalovirus exposure and HLA in healthy donors (dated by TCRdb to the late 2010s). Some background on the complete study: An earlier analysis of 587 of the donors reported about 280 Gb of sequence data and about 120 million unique TCR beta sequences obtained from approximately 180 million T cells. Approximately 310 gigabases of sequencing data and 70 million to 95 million unique TCR sequences made up an early release that covered approximately 620 HLA-typed donors. Of the 300 to 500 genotyped donors, approximately 80% were placed in the genetic ancestry cluster associated with self-reported Caucasian donors. The study aimed to test whether signatures of past pathogen exposure could be identified by cataloging public T cell receptors. The study profiled the T cell repertoires of 550 to 700 subjects by immunosequencing and related them to cytomegalovirus serostatus. A separate validation cohort of over a hundred different subjects was used in addition to the roughly 700-subject first cohort. To predict cytomegalovirus infection status, the study brought together high-throughput TCR immunosequencing, statistical association of individual TCRs with disease status, and machine learning. A later analysis re-examined previously published TCR beta repertoires from hundreds of donors and added high-resolution HLA genotyping to investigate patterns of TCR occurrence. Rather than drawing on any new phenotypic data, the later analysis identified candidate immune exposures from TCR beta sequences and the way those sequences occurred across donors. In an earlier analysis of over 550 of the donors, high-throughput TCR beta sequencing was used to judge whether each TCR beta V gene segment behaved as functional or pseudogenic. Donor age, sex, ethnicity and CMV serostatus were compiled together with the repertoire data. A later genetic analysis used genome-wide SNP genotypes for about 55% of the 666 donors, treating that subset as a discovery cohort. Every repertoire in the discovery cohort had been generated on one and the same sequencing platform. HLA typing included class I and class II loci at four-digit resolution. Typing coverage differed by locus: A, B, C, DRB1 and DQB1 were typed in roughly 620-630 donors, DQA1 in 522, DPA1 in 600 to 610, and DPB1 in just under 490. A few DR-DQ haplotypes were treated as single units for association and clustering because of strong linkage in the cohort. Among several hundred genotyped donors of the cohort, an average of approximately 200,000 unique TCR beta nucleotide sequences was sequenced per donor, of which roughly 17% were non-productive.

Spanning cysteine to phenylalanine, the CDR3 consists of 12 amino acids. CDR3 DNA only is kept here, 36 bases in frame from base 1. V is clipped by 7 bases and J by 4 bases, and the sequence between their germline boundaries is 9 bases long. As encoded in the germline V gene, CDR1 is SNHLY while CDR2 is FYNNEI. Library generation was performed with the immunoSEQ multiplex PCR assay. For the multiplex PCR, a mixture combining 60 forward primers for TCR Vbeta segments and 13 reverse primers for TCR Jbeta segments was used. Amplification of the CDR3 region of rearranged TCR beta genes was performed with a multiplex PCR assay on genomic DNA. Amplified TCR beta libraries were sequenced as 87-base-pair reads on the Illumina HiSeq System. Per the authors' processing: Across the 600 to 700 repertoires, a later analysis counted about 81 million unique TCR beta chains, 9.5 million to 13 million of which were shared by at least two donors. A nearest-neighbor algorithm error-corrected the raw reads and collapsed the reads into unique sequences, merging closely related sequences to remove PCR and sequencing errors. To assign V, D and J gene segments, CDR3 sequences were aligned to IMGT reference sequences. For a sequence to be retained, a match of at least six nucleotides was required to both a V gene segment and a J gene segment. A rearrangement was called productive if the CDR3 had no stop codons and remained in frame with V and J, and every other rearrangement was called non-productive. CDR3 was defined by IMGT convention, running from the second conserved V-encoded cysteine to the conserved J-encoded phenylalanine. In an earlier analysis of roughly 580 of the donors, sequences lacking an unambiguous match to a single V gene segment were excluded. An earlier analysis of fewer than 650 of the donors classified V segments as functional when productive rearrangements were above 56.7% and as segregating when the standard deviation between donors was above 5%. A statistical classification framework was built for diagnosing cytomegalovirus status from the catalog of TCR beta chain sequences. In a later analysis, V and J genes were assigned by comparing TCR nucleotide sequences against IMGT/GENE-DB human TR gene sequences. Using the TCRdist pipeline, a later analysis assigned CDR3 sequences along with most-parsimonious VDJ recombination scenarios. A later analysis defined each TCR beta chain by its CDR3 amino acid sequence plus V-gene family, and excluded reads lacking a unique V-gene family. As a way to deal with suspected cross-contamination and a sequencing artifact, a later analysis dropped 592 nucleotide sequences that were highly shared and had low generation probability. In a later analysis, a clonal expansion index for each public chain was calculated from normalized within-repertoire ranks of inferred template counts. A later analysis computed generation probabilities with a VDJ recombination model fitted to out-of-frame rearrangements, and checked the results against IGoR. Hypergeometric tests were used in a later analysis to score TCR-TCR, TCR-HLA and TCR-CMV co-occurrence, with a repertoire-size bias correction applied to the TCR pairs. In a later analysis, false discovery rates were estimated by permuting HLA or CMV assignments 20 times. In a later analysis, co-occurring TCRs were grouped with DBSCAN, and TCRdist sequence similarity was added when clustering was performed within HLA-allele-positive subsets. For co-occurrence clustering, repertoires with fewer than 30,000 or more than 120,000 public chains were excluded, along with a handful of repertoires with anomalous nucleotide sharing. Drawn from immuneACCESS, this table holds only the in-frame rearrangements with V and J called that TCRdb kept. Clones are partly lost; checked studies trace under half to an unresolved V gene and leave the rest unexplained. Clone size and V and J calls were adopted from that table, with D and trimming inferred from the DNA. Present in this sample are roughly 190,000 clones, around 77% of which were seen just once. Over 3% of the sample is taken by the ten largest.

Summary of the overall study and its limitations: Only TCR beta chains were sequenced in this cohort, and the absence of alpha or paired-chain data limited detectable features. A few of the identified cytomegalovirus-associated TCR beta chains were confirmed in vitro to be specific for cytomegalovirus antigens. The classifier was reported to diagnose cytomegalovirus status with high specificity and sensitivity in both the original and validation cohorts. Some 16 rarely observed V segments, including chromosome 9 orphons, were excluded from the earlier analysis of a few hundred of the donors because counts were too low. Correlated functional status among segregating V segments might reflect linkage disequilibrium, but an unknown experimental factor could not be ruled out. When HLA alleles, especially DR and DQ, strongly co-occurred, attributing TCR associations to individual alleles was difficult. Presence/absence analyses assumed roughly uniform sequencing depth across donors, an assumption that may not hold. In an earlier analysis of roughly 560 of the donors, most TCR beta V segments were observed in productive rearrangements about 87% or about 30% of the time, broadly matching IMGT annotations. It was suggested by the authors that the approach could potentially be generalized to other disease states and immunological phenotypes. The study gave a list of over 150 TCR beta chains associated with cytomegalovirus. A cluster of highly shared sequence variants was judged likely to represent a technical artifact of the sequencing pipeline. Some IMGT-functional V segments, including TRBV6-2 and TRBV6-3, could not be told apart with the 87-base-pair reads, so those segments were excluded. A later genetic analysis reported fewer N-insertions in productive TCRs among donors in an Asian-associated ancestry cluster than the approximately 700-donor mean. Specific HLA alleles were associated with 15,000 to 20,000 TCR beta sequences at a false discovery rate of 0.05 in a later analysis. Because HLA typing was unavailable for some donors at each locus, only the typed subset was used in association tests. Most TCR sequences were seen in very few donors, while some public TCRs were found in many individuals. According to a later analysis, TCR association rates differed among HLA loci, with DRB1 alleles showing the most associated TCRs and HLA-C alleles showing the fewest. A later genetic analysis associated a missense DCLRE1C variant with V-gene and J-gene trimming of TCR beta chains, and an independent cohort replicated the association. According to a later analysis, parvovirus B19, influenza, CMV and Epstein-Barr virus appeared linked to several top co-occurrence clusters. In a later analysis, most CMV-associated TCR beta chains were found to appear HLA-restricted, with HLA associations seemingly driven largely by CMV exposure. A further reported finding was that TCR beta sequences accurately predicted the HLA-A and HLA-B alleles for most subjects in the first cohort. Compared with equally common non-associated chains, HLA-associated TCR beta chains in a later analysis were more clonally expanded and had lower generation probabilities. Immune exposure information for the cohort was limited to CMV serostatus.

Comments on this clone: What this receptor recognizes is not known. Nothing much larger sits one base from this clone, and base qualities are not available.

The cohort consisted of some 730 healthy bone marrow donors. All cohort members were sampled while nominally healthy, although unrecorded immune exposures were likely present. The donor tested CMV seronegative, placing the donor among the 350 to 400 seronegative members of the cohort. A peripheral blood sample was provided by each donor, and peripheral blood mononuclear cells were used for TCR beta sequencing. Genomic DNA was extracted from the blood cell samples with the Qiagen DNeasy Blood Extraction Kit. The V gene is TRBV2 and the J gene is TRBJ2-3; no D gene is confidently identified. The sequencing sample was made of PBMCs. The receptor was derived from a female donor in good health and CMV-seronegative. This receptor carries the CDR3 CASKFGPDTQYF. The bases are TGTGCCAGCAAGTTTGGCCCAGATACGCAGTATTTT. Extended through the reference TRBV2 and TRBJ2-3 proteins, this CDR3 yields the full variable domain: EPEVTQTPSHQVTQMGQEVILRCVPISNHLYFYWYRQILGQKVEFLVSFYNNEISEKSEIFDDQFSVERPDGSNFTLKIRSTKLEDSAMYFCASKFGPDTQYFGPGTRLTVL.